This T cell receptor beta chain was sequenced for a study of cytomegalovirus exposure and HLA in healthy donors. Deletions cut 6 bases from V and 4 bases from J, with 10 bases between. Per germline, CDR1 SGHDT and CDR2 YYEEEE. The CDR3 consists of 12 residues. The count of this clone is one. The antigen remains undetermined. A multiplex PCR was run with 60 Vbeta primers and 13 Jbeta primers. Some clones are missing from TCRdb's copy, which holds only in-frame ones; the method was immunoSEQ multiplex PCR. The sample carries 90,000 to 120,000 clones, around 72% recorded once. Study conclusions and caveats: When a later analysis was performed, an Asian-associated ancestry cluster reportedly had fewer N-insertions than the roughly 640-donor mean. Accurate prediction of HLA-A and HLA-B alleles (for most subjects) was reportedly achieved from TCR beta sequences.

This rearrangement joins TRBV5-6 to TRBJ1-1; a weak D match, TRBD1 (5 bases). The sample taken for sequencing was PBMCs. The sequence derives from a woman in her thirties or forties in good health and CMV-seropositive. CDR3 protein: CASTTQATEAFF. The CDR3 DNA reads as TGTGCCAGCACGACACAGGCCACTGAAGCTTTCTTT.